The present T cell receptor (beta chain) was sequenced within a study of T-cell memory formation after mild COVID-19. For the study at large: The study found TCR clusters largely donor specific. General observations from the study: Several responding clones turned up in pre-infection memory, indicating that cross-reactive memory may have taken part.

V shed 3 bases and J 2 bases; nucleotides not matched to a gene: 7. Germline V gives CDR1 SGHNT, CDR2 YENEEA. The length of the CDR3 is 17 residues. TCRdb redid the calling of the 5' RACE reads with MiXCR, one entry per CDR3 protein. The table includes about 110,000 distinct CDR3 sequences, around an eighth detected once. This clonotype was seen at least ten times. The antigen is undetermined. The TCR sequence derives from an adult woman who had mild COVID-19 (a few samples of this study predate the infection). Cell type and time point are not known. Sequencing input: PBMCs or a T cell subset sorted from them (not recorded which). The gene calls are TRBV11-3 and TRBJ2-7; 13 bases align to TRBD2. CDR3 in DNA: TGTGCCAGCAGCTTCGCACTAGCGGGAGGGTATCCCTACGAGCAGTACTTC. It is translated as CASSFALAGGYPYEQYF.